The rows below give T cell receptor beta chains drawn from one sample of a study of OX40 agonist ivuxolimab in advanced cancers. Clones were read by immunoSEQ multiplex PCR, and TCRdb kept only the in-frame ones, dropping some. The repertoire holds tens of thousands of clones, with over 80% as singletons. The sequencing here drew on CD4+ or CD8+ T cells sorted from blood, taken in a trial of the OX40 agonist ivuxolimab. The receptors here all came from an adult with an advanced solid tumor such as melanoma, head and neck, liver or kidney cancer. CDR3s include the opening cysteine and the closing phenylalanine or tryptophan. Each record gives: D gene, V gene, clone size, J gene, CDR3 protein. The D gene is left open where the match is weak. Clone size is not always given. Where it is, it says once, few, many or a class for expanded clones.

d_call: .
v_call: TRBV27
clone_size: .
j_call: TRBJ2-7
cdr3_aa: CASSNIWEQYF

d_call: .
v_call: TRBV11-2
clone_size: once
j_call: TRBJ1-1
cdr3_aa: CASSQQTLNTEAFF

d_call: .
v_call: TRBV2
clone_size: .
j_call: TRBJ2-3
cdr3_aa: CASSTTDTDTQYF

d_call: .
v_call: TRBV28
clone_size: .
j_call: TRBJ2-7
cdr3_aa: CASSLSGQVYEQYF

d_call: .
v_call: TRBV4-1
clone_size: .
j_call: TRBJ2-5
cdr3_aa: CASSQERLALGETQYF

d_call: TRBD2
v_call: TRBV6-6
clone_size: .
j_call: TRBJ2-3
cdr3_aa: CASTSAGGLGDTQYF

d_call: .
v_call: TRBV5-6
clone_size: once
j_call: TRBJ1-5
cdr3_aa: CASALWGGNQPQHF

d_call: .
v_call: TRBV11-2
clone_size: .
j_call: TRBJ2-3
cdr3_aa: CASSLTGTGSDTQYF

d_call: .
v_call: TRBV5-4
clone_size: once
j_call: TRBJ2-7
cdr3_aa: CASSLAETSSYEQYF

d_call: .
v_call: TRBV27
clone_size: .
j_call: TRBJ1-5
cdr3_aa: CASSATDSNQPQHF

d_call: TRBD2
v_call: TRBV2
clone_size: .
j_call: TRBJ2-7
cdr3_aa: CASSDLVREGIYEQYF

d_call: .
v_call: TRBV9
clone_size: few
j_call: TRBJ1-5
cdr3_aa: CASSGTGNQPQHF

d_call: .
v_call: TRBV14
clone_size: .
j_call: TRBJ1-4
cdr3_aa: CASSQERLPYGNEKLFF

d_call: .
v_call: TRBV7-8
clone_size: .
j_call: TRBJ2-1
cdr3_aa: CASSFHRDSPESEQFF

d_call: TRBD1
v_call: TRBV11-2
clone_size: .
j_call: TRBJ2-3
cdr3_aa: CASSLGQGGDTQYF

d_call: .
v_call: TRBV7-9
clone_size: once
j_call: TRBJ2-1
cdr3_aa: CASSLVAEPYNEQFF

d_call: .
v_call: TRBV7-9
clone_size: .
j_call: TRBJ2-6
cdr3_aa: CASSLADSGANVLTF

d_call: .
v_call: TRBV27
clone_size: .
j_call: TRBJ2-1
cdr3_aa: CASSTQPYNEQFF

d_call: TRBD2
v_call: TRBV4-1
clone_size: .
j_call: TRBJ2-3
cdr3_aa: CASSQSLAGSTDTQYF

d_call: .
v_call: TRBV9
clone_size: .
j_call: TRBJ1-4
cdr3_aa: CASSARGGTNEKLFF

d_call: .
v_call: TRBV9
clone_size: .
j_call: TRBJ1-2
cdr3_aa: CASSVDGTNYGYTF

d_call: .
v_call: TRBV4-1
clone_size: .
j_call: TRBJ1-4
cdr3_aa: CASSQDSVELFF

d_call: .
v_call: TRBV19
clone_size: .
j_call: TRBJ1-1
cdr3_aa: CATNAGVPMNTEAFF

d_call: TRBD1
v_call: TRBV29-1
clone_size: .
j_call: TRBJ1-2
cdr3_aa: CSVEDAEGTGFSYGYTF

d_call: .
v_call: TRBV2
clone_size: .
j_call: TRBJ1-5
cdr3_aa: CASKAWVGNQPQHF

d_call: .
v_call: TRBV7-3
clone_size: .
j_call: TRBJ1-1
cdr3_aa: CASSLTGENTEAFF

d_call: TRBD1
v_call: TRBV25-1
clone_size: .
j_call: TRBJ1-1
cdr3_aa: CASSTRDREGMNTEAFF

d_call: .
v_call: TRBV27
clone_size: once
j_call: TRBJ1-1
cdr3_aa: CASSFGGGTEAFF

d_call: TRBD2
v_call: TRBV7-6
clone_size: .
j_call: TRBJ2-7
cdr3_aa: CASSLALGTSGSYEQYF

d_call: .
v_call: TRBV5-1
clone_size: .
j_call: TRBJ1-1
cdr3_aa: CASTTSETGLNTEAFF

d_call: .
v_call: TRBV4-1
clone_size: .
j_call: TRBJ2-3
cdr3_aa: CASSPHTDSYTDTQYF

d_call: .
v_call: TRBV7-9
clone_size: .
j_call: TRBJ1-1
cdr3_aa: CASSLAGTPEAFF

d_call: TRBD1
v_call: TRBV4-2
clone_size: .
j_call: TRBJ1-1
cdr3_aa: CASSQDGPGGNTEAFF

d_call: .
v_call: TRBV6-5
clone_size: .
j_call: TRBJ1-2
cdr3_aa: CASSYSEAGYGYTF

d_call: .
v_call: TRBV6-5
clone_size: .
j_call: TRBJ1-1
cdr3_aa: CASSYDADYTEAFF

d_call: .
v_call: TRBV5-6
clone_size: .
j_call: TRBJ2-2
cdr3_aa: CASSLGTLDGVTGELFF

d_call: TRBD2
v_call: TRBV18
clone_size: .
j_call: TRBJ2-7
cdr3_aa: CASSPSPGLADYEQYF

d_call: .
v_call: TRBV28
clone_size: .
j_call: .
cdr3_aa: CASSLGQGKSNEQFF

d_call: TRBD2
v_call: TRBV15
clone_size: .
j_call: TRBJ2-2
cdr3_aa: CATSRDPAGAFTGELFF

d_call: .
v_call: TRBV25-1
clone_size: .
j_call: TRBJ2-1
cdr3_aa: CASILGGQFF

d_call: TRBD2
v_call: TRBV4-1
clone_size: .
j_call: TRBJ2-5
cdr3_aa: CASSPLPGGSETQYF

d_call: .
v_call: TRBV28
clone_size: .
j_call: TRBJ2-5
cdr3_aa: CASSWLSGGGNQETQYF

d_call: .
v_call: TRBV4-3
clone_size: .
j_call: TRBJ1-2
cdr3_aa: CASSPEGQGKRNYGYTF

d_call: .
v_call: TRBV11-2
clone_size: .
j_call: TRBJ2-1
cdr3_aa: CASSPTMESSYNEQFF

d_call: .
v_call: TRBV2
clone_size: .
j_call: TRBJ2-1
cdr3_aa: CASIIGNEQFF

d_call: .
v_call: TRBV19
clone_size: .
j_call: TRBJ1-4
cdr3_aa: CASSSYNEKLFF

d_call: .
v_call: TRBV2
clone_size: .
j_call: TRBJ2-1
cdr3_aa: CASIDRMKNEQFF

d_call: .
v_call: TRBV10-1
clone_size: .
j_call: TRBJ2-1
cdr3_aa: CASSEGGWGEQFF

d_call: .
v_call: TRBV2
clone_size: .
j_call: TRBJ2-1
cdr3_aa: CASGAKEQFF

d_call: TRBD1
v_call: TRBV6-5
clone_size: once
j_call: TRBJ1-2
cdr3_aa: CASSYGRGLGYTF

d_call: .
v_call: TRBV6-5
clone_size: .
j_call: TRBJ2-1
cdr3_aa: CASSYLGSSYNEQFF

d_call: TRBD2
v_call: TRBV4-1
clone_size: .
j_call: TRBJ2-7
cdr3_aa: CASSQVHRGREGSYEQYF

d_call: .
v_call: TRBV6-5
clone_size: .
j_call: TRBJ1-2
cdr3_aa: CASSYGTTGYTF

d_call: TRBD2
v_call: TRBV7-8
clone_size: once
j_call: TRBJ2-5
cdr3_aa: CASSLALAVQETQYF

d_call: .
v_call: TRBV14
clone_size: .
j_call: TRBJ2-4
cdr3_aa: CASSQEGEPNIQYF